The clone carrying this T cell receptor beta chain was seen ten or more times. Time point noted: before trial treatment. The data derive from a study of low-dose radiotherapy and immunotherapy resistance in tumors. Study details: With fractions of 0.5 Gy given every 2 weeks, Cohort 1 accumulated a total of 6.5 Gy. Participants in Cohort 2 were given 1 Gy per fraction every two weeks, for 13 Gy over 26 weeks. Daily oral aspirin at 300 mg began on cycle 1 day 1 and lasted four cycles.

Priming of first-strand cDNA relied on TRAV- and TRBV-specific primers (covering alpha and beta chains). The PCR that amplified TCRs ran for approximately 20 cycles, relying on a constant-region primer and a V-primer adapter. One entry per CDR3 protein, called by TCRdb with MiXCR from the reads. The table includes approximately 90,000 distinct CDR3 sequences, more than 8.5% detected once. Sequenced here: PBMCs, sampled before treatment. This clonotype originated in a male donor with prostate cancer.

CDR3: CASSGLAGGNIQYF. In nucleotides, the CDR3 is TGTGCCAGCAGCGGGCTAGCGGGAGGAAACATTCAGTACTTC. The V call is TRBV9, the J call TRBJ2-4; 11 bases agree with TRBD2. The trim removed 3 bases at V and 6 bases at J, leaving 2 bases unmatched. The CDR3 is 14 amino acids. CDR1 and CDR2 (germline): SGDLS, YYNGEE. Combining the CDR3 with reference TRBV9 and TRBJ2-4 gives the whole variable domain DSGVTQTPKHLITATGQRVTLRCSPRSGDLSVYWYQQSLDQGLQFLIQYYNGEERAKGNILERFSAQQFPDLHSELNLSSLELGDSALYFCASSGLAGGNIQYFGAGTRLSVL.